This T cell receptor beta chain appears in the sequencing data of a study of identical twins. TCRdb analysed the 5' RACE reads with MiXCR anew, one entry per CDR3 protein. This sample has some 500,000 distinct CDR3 sequences, with 11% to 15% found just once. The CDR3 consists of 15 residues. V was shortened by 7 bases and J by 0 bases, with 15 bases between the two germline ends. The same sample was also used in a study of yellow fever vaccine responses in identical twins.

This TCR was sampled from a woman between 18 and 30 years old in good health. Specimen: CD4+ T cells sorted from blood. The chain recombines TRBV12-3 or TRBV12-4 with TRBJ1-1; D is uncertain. The CDR3 nucleotides are TGTGCCAGCACCTATCCAGGACGGATGAACACTGAAGCTTTCTTT. Its protein is CASTYPGRMNTEAFF.